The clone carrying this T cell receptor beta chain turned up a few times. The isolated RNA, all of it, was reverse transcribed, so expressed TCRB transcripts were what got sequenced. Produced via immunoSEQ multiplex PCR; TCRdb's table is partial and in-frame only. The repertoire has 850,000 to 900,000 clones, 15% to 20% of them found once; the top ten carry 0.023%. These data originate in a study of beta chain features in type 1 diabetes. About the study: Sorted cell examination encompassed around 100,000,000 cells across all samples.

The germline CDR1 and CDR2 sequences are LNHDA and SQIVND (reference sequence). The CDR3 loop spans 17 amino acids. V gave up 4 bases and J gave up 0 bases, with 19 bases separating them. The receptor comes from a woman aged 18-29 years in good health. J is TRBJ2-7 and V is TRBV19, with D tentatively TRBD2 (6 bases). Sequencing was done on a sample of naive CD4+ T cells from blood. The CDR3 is CASSKKRAGLSSYEQYF. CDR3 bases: TGTGCCAGTAGTAAGAAGAGGGCGGGATTGAGCTCCTACGAGCAGTACTTC.